These 25 T cell receptor beta chains were sequenced from one sample in a study of T-cell reconstitution after alpha-beta-depleted transplantation in children. Researchers prepared the TCRbeta library using unique molecular identifiers, the study reports. Each CDR3 protein gets one entry after TCRdb re-called the PCR reads with MiXCR. The table records about 300,000 distinct CDR3 sequences, about 9.5% of them present only once. The specimen was PBMCs, collected before TCRalphabeta/CD19-depleted stem cell transplant. These receptors originate from a boy in the first two years of life with acute myeloid leukemia, due to receive a stem cell transplant.

This clonotype has at least ten counts. The chain is built from TRBV12-3 or TRBV12-4 and TRBJ1-3, with TRBD1 matching 7 bases. This CDR3 is built from 16 residues. After removal of 4 bases from V and 0 bases from J, the junction contained 6 bases not matched to a gene. In nucleotides, the CDR3 is TGTGCCAGCAGTTCGACAGGGTCTTCCTCTGGAAACACCATATATTTT. Translation gives CASSSTGSSSGNTIYF.

This clonotype was seen a handful of times. The chain carries TRBV7-9 and TRBJ1-6; weak D call: TRBD1 (6 bases). With 6 bases removed from V and 8 bases from J, the gap between germline ends came to 14 bases. This CDR3 region has 14 residues. Looked up from germline, CDR1 is SEHNR and CDR2 is FQNEAQ (reference sequence). The CDR3 is CASSQQGIHSPLHF. CDR3 nucleotide sequence: TGTGCCAGCAGTCAACAGGGAATCCATTCACCCCTCCACTTT.

Many counts were recorded for this clonotype. The V and J genes are TRBV4-3 and TRBJ2-5, with 9 bases identical to TRBD2. V shed 3 bases and J 4 bases; nucleotides not matched to a gene: 3. This CDR3 is 14 amino acids long. Germline CDR1 LGHNA, CDR2 YSLEER. The CDR3 nucleotides are TGCGCCAGCAGCCAGGGACTAGCCTCAGAGACCCAGTACTTC. Protein sequence: CASSQGLASETQYF.

Concerning this clonotype itself: This may come from a read error, since a much larger clone is one base off. The genes are TRBV27 and TRBJ2-3; 12 bases align to TRBD2. The CDR3 totals 18 residues. Looked up from germline, CDR1 is MNHEY and CDR2 is SMNVEV (reference sequence). This CDR3 is CTSSFTPLAGGRTDTQYF. The CDR3 DNA reads TGTACCAGCAGTTTCACACCTCTAGCGGGAGGGCGCACAGATACGCAGTATTTT.

This clonotype showed up many times. V usage is TRBV21-1 and J usage is TRBJ2-3; the table assigns TRBD2, which was not confirmed against the DNA. TRBV21-1 is flagged as a pseudogene. The CDR3 has 17 residues. As DNA, the CDR3 is TGTGCCAGCAGCAGCCGGCCTAGCGGGGGGGCGGCAGATACGCAGTATTTT. This gives the protein CASSSRPSGGAADTQYF.

The chain uses TRBV6-5 and TRBJ2-7, with 15 bases that match TRBD2. V gave up 0 bases and J gave up 1 base; unmatched junction bases: 4. In germline, CDR1 is MNHEY, CDR2 SVGAGI. The CDR3 totals 18 residues. CDR3 coding DNA: TGTGCCAGCAGTTACTCAAGGACTAGCGGGGGGGCATCCTACGAGCAGTACTTC. It specifies CASSYSRTSGGASYEQYF.

The table lists this clonotype with many counts. The rearrangement uses TRBV12-3 or TRBV12-4 and TRBJ1-2; D unclear. There are 16 residues in the CDR3. V was clipped by 5 bases and J by 0 bases, with 16 bases between them. The CDR3 DNA reads as TGTGCCAGCAGTCCGTCGGGGATGTGGGCTAACTATGGCTACACCTTC. This translates into CASSPSGMWANYGYTF.

This clonotype was recorded many times. The chain joins TRBV18 to TRBJ1-1; 10 nucleotides line up with TRBD1. The CDR3 is 15 amino acids. From germline, CDR1 is KGHSH and CDR2 LQKENI. V dropped 1 base and J dropped 1; count of bases not matched to a gene: 0. The CDR3 sequence: CASSPRTGGNTEAFF. CDR3 coding DNA: TGTGCCAGCTCACCACGGACAGGGGGGAACACTGAAGCTTTCTTT.

This clonotype occurred many times. The genes are TRBV12-3 or TRBV12-4 and TRBJ2-1; 12 bases fit TRBD2. The CDR3 sequence is 15 residues long. V dropped 1 base and J dropped 9; count of bases not matched to a gene: 4. DNA of the CDR3: TGTGCCAGCAGTTTAGGACTAGCGGGGGCGGCTGAGCAGTTCTTC. Encoded protein: CASSLGLAGAAEQFF.

This clonotype was detected many times. This rearrangement joins TRBV6-4 to TRBJ2-3; the D gene is possibly TRBD2 (6 bases). Germline CDR1 and CDR2: MRHNA and SNTAGT. The CDR3 loop spans 15 amino acids. Trimming left V 1 base short and J 2 bases short, with 10 bases between. The CDR3 bases are TGTGCCAGCAGTGACTTGGACTACAACACAGATACGCAGTATTTT. Translation gives CASSDLDYNTDTQYF.

The table lists this clonotype with many counts. The rearrangement uses TRBV5-1 and TRBJ2-3; maybe TRBD1 (6 bases). Trimming pared 0 bases from V and 1 base from J, leaving 9 bases between. The germline CDR1 and CDR2 sequences are SGHRS and YFSETQ. The CDR3 length is 15 residues. CDR3 in amino acids: CASSLENRGTDTQYF. As DNA, the CDR3 is TGCGCCAGCAGCTTGGAAAACAGGGGCACAGATACGCAGTATTTT.

The rearrangement uses TRBV19 and TRBJ1-1, with 7 bases that match TRBD1. CDR3 size: 14 residues. Trimming removed 6 bases from V and 5 bases from J; junction bases left unmatched: 9. Germline V gene lookup returns CDR1 LNHDA and CDR2 SQIVND (reference sequence). CDR3: CASSNRRGRTEAFF. The CDR3 nucleotides read TGTGCCAGTAGCAACCGCAGGGGGAGGACTGAAGCTTTCTTT.

This chain links TRBV20-1 with TRBJ2-1; 7 bases are shared with TRBD2. V shed 6 bases and J 0 bases; nucleotides not matched to a gene: 8. This CDR3 has 15 amino acids. CDR1 is DFQATT, CDR2 SNEGSKA, per germline (reference sequence). CDR3 in amino acids: CSARPGLISYNEQFF. CDR3 coding DNA: TGCAGTGCCCGGCCGGGACTAATCTCCTACAATGAGCAGTTCTTC.

This clonotype was counted ten times or more. This sequence joins TRBV19 and TRBJ2-2; possibly TRBD2 for D (6 bases). The CDR3 is made up of 15 amino acids. CDR1 is LNHDA, CDR2 SQIVND, per germline (reference sequence). V was pared by 5 bases and J by 0 bases, with 10 bases between. In DNA form, the CDR3 reads TGTGCCAGTAGTCTCCTAGCGACGAACACCGGGGAGCTGTTTTTT. It yields the protein CASSLLATNTGELFF.

The rearrangement joins TRBV20-1 to TRBJ2-1; D is uncertain. Germline V gene sequence: CDR1 DFQATT, CDR2 SNEGSKA (reference sequence). The CDR3 consists of 14 residues. V was pared by 6 bases and J by 8 bases, with 20 bases between. The CDR3 region has the DNA TGCAGTGCCCTCTCGGCCAGCGCGGTGGATGAGCAGTTCTTC. Its translation: CSALSASAVDEQFF.

This clonotype was seen repeatedly, ten times or more. This chain joins TRBV5-1 and TRBJ1-6; D unresolved. The CDR3 is 13 amino acids. CDR1 and CDR2 from the germline V gene are SGHRS and YFSETQ. The V and J ends lost 4 bases and 5 bases respectively, with 7 bases between them. The CDR3 sequence is CASSPENNSPLHF. In DNA form, the CDR3 reads TGCGCCAGCAGCCCTGAGAATAATTCACCCCTCCACTTT.

This clonotype was seen repeatedly, ten times or more. The gene calls are TRBV28 and TRBJ2-1; 7 nucleotides align to TRBD1. The length of the CDR3 is 15 residues. The junction had 8 bases not matched to a gene; V was cut back by 6 bases and J by 3 bases. Germline-derived CDR1 and CDR2 are MDHEN and SYDVKM. The CDR3 here is CASRYDRAIYNEQFF. The CDR3 nucleotides read TGTGCCAGCAGGTACGACAGGGCCATCTACAATGAGCAGTTCTTC. Filled out from reference TRBV28 and TRBJ2-1, the complete variable domain reads DVKVTQSSRYLVKRTGEKVFLECVQDMDHENMFWYRQDPGLGLRLIYFSYDVKMKEKGDIPEGYSVSREKKERFSLILESASTNQTSMYLCASRYDRAIYNEQFFGPGTRLTVL.

This clonotype came up a few times. V usage is TRBV3-1 and J usage is TRBJ1-2; D gene ambiguous. The CDR3 runs to 14 residues. The germline gives CDR1 LGHDT, CDR2 YNNKEL (reference sequence). Deletions cut 3 bases from V and 2 bases from J, with 10 bases between. The CDR3 protein is CASSQGSTNYGYTF. CDR3 nucleotide sequence: TGTGCCAGCAGCCAGGGCAGCACGAACTATGGCTACACCTTC. Using reference TRBV3-1 and TRBJ1-2 for the parts outside the CDR3, the full variable domain is DTAVSQTPKYLVTQMGNDKSIKCEQNLGHDTMYWYKQDSKKFLKIMFSYNNKELIINETVPNRFSPKSPDKAHLNLHINSLELGDSAVYFCASSQGSTNYGYTFGSGTRLTVV.

This clonotype was observed many times. The CDR3 loop is CSAGSPTGGVTDTQYF. The CDR3 DNA sequence: TGCAGTGCTGGATCGCCGACAGGGGGCGTAACAGATACGCAGTATTTT. This chain connects TRBV20-1 to TRBJ2-3, with TRBD1 identical over 10 bases. The V segment lost 5 bases and the J segment 3 bases; nucleotides outside the gene matches: 11. Germline lookup yields CDR1 DFQATT and CDR2 SNEGSKA (reference sequence). This CDR3 is built from 16 residues.

This clonotype occurred a few times. The chain has TRBV9 and TRBJ2-6; TRBD2 might be the D (7 bases). V lost 3 bases and J lost 0, with 13 bases in between. Looked up from germline, CDR1 is SGDLS and CDR2 is YYNGEE. This CDR3 contains 17 residues. The CDR3 here is CASSEGGRVSGANVLTF. The DNA of the CDR3 is TGTGCCAGCAGCGAGGGGGGGAGGGTCTCTGGGGCCAACGTCCTGACTTTC.

This clonotype was found many times. The V and J genes are TRBV7-9 and TRBJ1-2, with D perhaps matching TRBD1 (6 bases). The germline V gene encodes CDR1 SEHNR and CDR2 FQNEAQ (reference sequence). The CDR3 has 14 residues. Trimming took 5 bases from V and 8 from J, leaving 18 bases between them. CDR3 coding DNA: TGTGCCAGCAGCCCCGGGAACAGGGTCCGAGGCTACACCTTC. Translated: CASSPGNRVRGYTF.

This clonotype was seen repeatedly, ten times or more. V and J are TRBV3-1 and TRBJ1-3, with a possible D match to TRBD1 (6 bases). Trimming removed 4 bases at V and 0 bases at J, with 7 bases between. This CDR3 has 14 amino acids. CDR1 is LGHDT and CDR2 is YNNKEL in the germline V gene (reference sequence). Here the CDR3 reads CASSRGGSGNTIYF. The CDR3, as DNA: TGTGCCAGCAGCCGAGGGGGCTCTGGAAACACCATATATTTT.

As DNA, the CDR3 is TGTGCCAGCAGATCCAGGGAACTCAGCACAGATACGCAGTATTTT. It codes for CASRSRELSTDTQYF. V and J are TRBV7-9 and TRBJ2-3; a weak D match, TRBD1 (5 bases). Germline values: CDR1 SEHNR, CDR2 FQNEAQ (reference sequence). V lost 6 bases, J lost 0 bases, and 13 bases lay in between. The CDR3 extends over 15 amino acids.

The chain uses TRBV5-1 and TRBJ2-1; D possibly corresponds to TRBD1 (6 bases). The CDR3 length is 15 residues. The ends were cut back, 4 bases at V and 6 bases at J, with 17 bases in the middle. Germline CDR1 reads SGHRS; CDR2 reads YFSETQ. In DNA form, the CDR3 reads TGCGCCAGCAGCCCCGGGGAACTAGGGGGCAATGAGCAGTTCTTC. This gives the protein CASSPGELGGNEQFF.

This clonotype has just a few counts. This sequence joins TRBV20-1 and TRBJ2-5, with 10 bases identical to TRBD2. Germline V gene data show CDR1 as DFQATT and CDR2 as SNEGSKA (reference sequence). There are 15 residues in the CDR3. V shed 3 bases and J 5 bases; nucleotides not matched to a gene: 9. CDR3 residues: CSASGLAGVPETQYF. As DNA, the CDR3 is TGCAGTGCTAGCGGGCTAGCGGGAGTCCCGGAGACCCAGTACTTC.